Shown below are 27 T cell receptor beta chains from a single sample sequenced in a study of blood T cells in healthy people across ages. Then a second PCR, running about 6 to 11 cycles, was carried out with a sample-barcoded 5' primer and a J-beta primer mix. One entry per CDR3 protein, called by TCRdb with MiXCR from the 5' RACE reads. The sample has under 2,000,000 distinct CDR3 sequences, 49% seen once. Sequencing input: blood. All receptors come from a woman in her thirties or forties in good health.

The rearrangement links TRBV6-1 to TRBJ2-3; TRBD2 matches at 10 bases. J gave up 5 bases and V 3 bases, and 5 bases lay outside the gene matches. Germline loops: CDR1 MNHNS, CDR2 SASEGT. CDR3 length: 15 amino acids. The CDR3 sequence is CASSEGSSGGDTQYF. DNA for the CDR3: TGTGCCAGCAGTGAGGGGTCTAGCGGGGGAGATACGCAGTATTTT.

The V gene is TRBV7-9, the J gene TRBJ1-4, with 8 bases that match TRBD1. Germline V CDR1 and CDR2: SEHNR, FQNEAQ (reference sequence). The CDR3 is made up of 14 amino acids. Trimming at V came to 5 bases and at J to 8 bases, leaving 7 bases not matched to a gene. CDR3 coding DNA: TGTGCCAGCAGCCCTCAGACAGGGGAGGAAAAACTGTTTTTT. This gives the protein CASSPQTGEEKLFF.

The chain combines TRBV5-1 with TRBJ1-2; the match to TRBD1 covers 7 bases. V was clipped by 0 bases and J by 6 bases; unmatched bases: 8. This CDR3 region has 15 residues. The germline V gene has CDR1 SGHRS and CDR2 YFSETQ. The DNA of the CDR3 is TGCGCCAGCAGCTTGGAGTTTAGGGGGCGGGATGGCTACACCTTC. It is translated as CASSLEFRGRDGYTF.

There are many counts of this clonotype. The chain links TRBV15 to TRBJ2-3, with 8 bases that match TRBD2. The length of the CDR3 is 16 residues. Germline V lookup: CDR1 LNHNV, CDR2 YYDKDF (reference sequence). The V segment lost 0 bases and the J segment 6 bases; nucleotides outside the gene matches: 8. CDR3 DNA: TGTGCCACCAGCAGAGATCGACTAGCGCCGAGTGATACGCAGTATTTT. Residues: CATSRDRLAPSDTQYF.

The table lists this clonotype with a few counts. The J gene is TRBJ2-4, the V gene TRBV28, with D perhaps assigned TRBD1 or TRBD2 (5 bases each). The length of the CDR3 is 14 residues. Germline CDR1 MDHEN, CDR2 SYDVKM. Trimming stripped 5 bases from V and 3 bases from J, with 11 bases between. In DNA, the CDR3 is TGTGCCAGCAGTCCGGGACGAGGCAAAAACATTCAGTACTTC. This codes for CASSPGRGKNIQYF.

The rearrangement uses TRBV28 and TRBJ2-1; the D gene is possibly TRBD2 (7 bases). Trimming removed 7 bases at V and 5 bases at J, with 18 bases between. The CDR3 is 15 amino acids. Germline values: CDR1 MDHEN, CDR2 SYDVKM. CDR3 in DNA: TGTGCCAGCAACCTAAGGGGGGGGGGCCACAATGAGCAGTTCTTC. It specifies CASNLRGGGHNEQFF.

CDR3 bases: TGTGCCAGCAGCTTAGACGATAGTGGCTACACCTTC. Its protein product is CASSLDDSGYTF. The chain combines TRBV7-9 with TRBJ1-2; the D is unclear. Germline CDR1 is SEHNR and CDR2 is FQNEAQ (reference sequence). CDR3 length: 12 residues. The germline V and J ends were trimmed by 1 base and 7 bases, with 7 bases remaining between them.

In DNA, the CDR3 is TGCGCCAGCAGCCCAGCCGGGACTTGGGGCAATGAGCAGTTCTTC. This encodes CASSPAGTWGNEQFF. This chain links TRBV5-1 with TRBJ2-1; a possible D gene is TRBD2 (6 bases). The germline gives CDR1 SGHRS, CDR2 YFSETQ. CDR3 size: 15 residues. The germline V and J ends were trimmed by 4 bases and 6 bases, with 17 bases remaining between them. Filled out from reference TRBV5-1 and TRBJ2-1, the complete variable domain reads KAGVTQTPRYLIKTRGQQVTLSCSPISGHRSVSWYQQTPGQGLQFLFEYFSETQRNKGNFPGRFSGRQFSNSRSEMNVSTLELGDSALYLCASSPAGTWGNEQFFGPGTRLTVL.

This clonotype was seen a few times. V is TRBV7-9 and J is TRBJ2-3; TRBD1 is a possible D gene (6 bases). The V gene's germline CDR1 is SEHNR and CDR2 FQNEAQ (reference sequence). The V and J ends lost 5 bases and 5 bases respectively, with 17 bases between them. The CDR3 has 15 amino acids. The CDR3 sequence is CASSHARIQGDTQYF. CDR3 sequence (DNA): TGTGCCAGCAGCCACGCCCGAATACAGGGAGATACGCAGTATTTT. The whole variable domain, filled in from reference TRBV7-9 and TRBJ2-3, reads DTGVSQNPRHKITKRGQNVTFRCDPISEHNRLYWYRQTLGQGPEFLTYFQNEAQLEKSRLLSDRFSAERPKGSFSTLEIQRTEQGDSAMYLCASSHARIQGDTQYFGPGTRLTVL.

This clonotype was detected ten times or more. The chain is built from TRBV28 and TRBJ2-4; 8 bases map to TRBD2. Germline V CDR1 and CDR2: MDHEN, SYDVKM. V was pared by 7 bases and J by 7 bases, with 12 bases of the junction left unmatched. The CDR3 covers 15 residues. The CDR3 loop is CASTLRGGSGNIQYF. DNA for the CDR3: TGTGCCAGCACCCTCCGGGGGGGGAGCGGGAACATTCAGTACTTC.

The chain combines TRBV7-9 with TRBJ1-1; TRBD1 agrees at 9 bases. CDR1 is SEHNR, CDR2 FQNEAQ, per germline (reference sequence). V shed 5 bases, J shed 7 bases, and the junction held 11 bases outside the gene matches. The CDR3 totals 15 residues. The CDR3 nucleotides read TGTGCCAGCAGCGAAGCCGGGACAGGGAGGAATGAAGCTTTCTTT. Amino acids: CASSEAGTGRNEAFF.

This clonotype was detected only a few times. The genes are TRBV3-1 and TRBJ2-1; 7 bases are shared with TRBD1. The CDR3 is made up of 15 amino acids. The germline gives CDR1 LGHDT, CDR2 YNNKEL (reference sequence). Losses at the gene ends were 4 bases for V and 5 bases for J; bases not matched to a gene: 8. Written as DNA, the CDR3 is TGTGCCAGCAGCCCGTCCAGGGGGAATAACAATGAGCAGTTCTTC. This encodes CASSPSRGNNNEQFF.

This chain links TRBV14 with TRBJ1-1, with D hard to call. The V end was cut by 0 bases, the J end by 7 bases, with 9 bases between. The CDR3 contains 13 residues. Germline-derived CDR1 and CDR2 are SGHDN and FVKESK. The CDR3: CASSQDLNFEAFF. CDR3 in DNA: TGTGCCAGCAGCCAAGATTTGAACTTTGAAGCTTTCTTT. Together with reference TRBV14 and TRBJ1-1, the CDR3 gives the full variable domain: EAGVTQFPSHSVIEKGQTVTLRCDPISGHDNLYWYRRVMGKEIKFLLHFVKESKQDESGMPNNRFLAERTGGTYSTLKVQPAELEDSGVYFCASSQDLNFEAFFGQGTRLTVV.

The V gene is TRBV7-3, the J gene TRBJ1-1, with TRBD1 matching over 7 bases. The germline CDR1 and CDR2 sequences are SGHTA and FQGTGA. Trimming took 6 bases from V and 7 from J; bases not matched to a gene: 11. This CDR3 has 14 residues. CDR3 coding DNA: TGTGCCAGCAGTCTCAGCCCCGGGGACAGTGAAGCTTTCTTT. This gives the protein CASSLSPGDSEAFF.

The chain couples TRBV6-5 to TRBJ1-1; D perhaps matches TRBD1 (6 bases). There are 14 residues in the CDR3. Germline V CDR1 and CDR2: MNHEY, SVGAGI. V was cut by 7 bases and J by 5 bases, with 17 bases left in between. As DNA, the CDR3 is TGTGCCAGCACCCAAGGGGGAGAAGAAACTGAAGCTTTCTTT. Protein: CASTQGGEETEAFF.

V is TRBV27 and J is TRBJ1-1, with D perhaps matching TRBD1 (5 bases). Germline-derived CDR1 and CDR2 are MNHEY and SMNVEV (reference sequence). V lost 3 bases and J 3 bases, leaving 23 bases between the germline ends. CDR3 length equals 18 residues. The CDR3 bases are TGTGCCAGCAGTTTGGTCGCAGGGATTGGGCTCCTGGACACTGAAGCTTTCTTT. It translates to CASSLVAGIGLLDTEAFF.

The rearrangement uses TRBV20-1 and TRBJ2-3; 8 bases map to TRBD2. The CDR3 spans 15 residues. Looked up from germline, CDR1 is DFQATT and CDR2 is SNEGSKA (reference sequence). Unmatched junction bases numbered 4, after V lost 0 bases and J lost 2 bases. CDR3 protein: CSARDPGLVTDTQYF. Here the CDR3 DNA reads TGCAGTGCTAGAGATCCGGGACTAGTCACAGATACGCAGTATTTT.

The gene calls are TRBV11-2 and TRBJ1-2, with 7 bases matching TRBD1. CDR1 SGHAT and CDR2 FQNNGV come from the germline V gene. The V and J ends lost 5 bases and 3 bases, in that order; junction bases with no gene match: 15. This CDR3 is built from 17 residues. CDR3 nucleotide sequence: TGTGCCAGCAGCCCTGACGGACAGGCCTCGAGTTACTATGGCTACACCTTC. Protein: CASSPDGQASSYYGYTF. Using reference TRBV11-2 and TRBJ1-2 for the parts outside the CDR3, the full variable domain is EAGVAQSPRYKIIEKRQSVAFWCNPISGHATLYWYQQILGQGPKLLIQFQNNGVVDDSQLPKDRFSAERLKGVDSTLKIQPAKLEDSAVYLCASSPDGQASSYYGYTFGSGTRLTVV.

This clonotype was observed a few times. The rearrangement links TRBV20-1 to TRBJ2-7; 9 bases are shared with TRBD2. This CDR3 is built from 14 residues. J lost 5 bases, V lost 0 bases, and 5 bases had no gene match. Germline CDR1 and CDR2: DFQATT and SNEGSKA (reference sequence). CDR3 sequence: CSARDLAGGHEQYF. In nucleotides, the CDR3 is TGCAGTGCTAGAGATCTGGCGGGGGGGCACGAGCAGTACTTC.

The J gene is TRBJ1-2, the V gene TRBV28, with D possibly TRBD1 on 6 matching bases. The length of the CDR3 is 13 residues. Germline CDR1 reads MDHEN; CDR2 reads SYDVKM. V was trimmed by 4 bases and J by 8 bases, leaving 14 bases between them. The CDR3 nucleotides read TGTGCCAGCAGTTGGATCAGGGGTGGGGGCTACACCTTC. This gives the protein CASSWIRGGGYTF.

As concerns this clonotype: This clone may be a read error of a much larger clone one base away. The chain joins TRBV5-5 to TRBJ2-3, with TRBD1 identical over 7 bases. The length of the CDR3 is 15 residues. Germline loops: CDR1 SGHKS, CDR2 YYEKEE (reference sequence). The CDR3 sequence is CASRQTGTNTDTRYF. In DNA, the CDR3 is TGTGCCAGCAGACAGACAGGGACGAACACAGATACGCGGTATTTT.

The J gene is TRBJ2-3, the V gene TRBV20-1; 10 nucleotides line up with TRBD2. The CDR3 is 16 amino acids. With 0 bases clipped from V and 6 bases from J, the junction kept 9 bases outside the gene matches. The germline V gene has CDR1 DFQATT and CDR2 SNEGSKA (reference sequence). The chain's CDR3 is CSARELRLAGADTQYF. CDR3 DNA sequence: TGCAGTGCTAGAGAACTTAGGCTAGCGGGGGCCGATACGCAGTATTTT.

The V and J genes are TRBV5-6 and TRBJ2-3; TRBD2 might be the D (6 bases). Trimming shortened V by 1 base and J by 0 bases, and 15 bases separated the two germline ends. The germline gives CDR1 SGHDT, CDR2 YYEEEE. The CDR3 has 17 residues. CDR3 amino acids: CASSLRFTSTSTDTQYF. CDR3 coding DNA: TGTGCCAGCAGCTTGCGATTTACTAGCACCAGCACAGATACGCAGTATTTT.

The V and J genes are TRBV12-3 or TRBV12-4 and TRBJ2-1; the match to TRBD1 covers 8 bases. There are 15 residues in the CDR3. V was clipped by 2 bases and J by 7 bases; unmatched bases: 7. The chain's CDR3 is CASSLTGDRMNEQFF. DNA for the CDR3: TGTGCCAGCAGTTTAACTGGGGACAGGATGAATGAGCAGTTCTTC.

V gene TRBV14 combines with J gene TRBJ1-1, with D uncertain. CDR3 length: 13 residues. Per the germline V gene, CDR1 is SGHDN and CDR2 is FVKESK. V lost 3 bases and J lost 4, with 9 bases in between. The CDR3 loop is CASSQDGITEAFF. Written as DNA, the CDR3 is TGTGCCAGCAGCCAGGACGGCATCACTGAAGCTTTCTTT.

The V and J genes are TRBV4-3 and TRBJ2-7, with D tentatively TRBD2 (6 bases). The V end was cut by 5 bases, the J end by 2 bases, with 10 bases between. The CDR3 consists of 13 residues. The germline CDR1 and CDR2 sequences are LGHNA and YSLEER. The DNA for the CDR3 is TGCGCCAGCAGCTGCGGGGTCCCCTACGAGCAGTACTTC. Its translation is CASSCGVPYEQYF.

The V call is TRBV12-3 or TRBV12-4, the J call TRBJ2-7; the match to TRBD1 covers 12 bases. CDR3 size: 15 residues. Unmatched junction bases numbered 8, after V lost 2 bases and J lost 9 bases. CDR3 DNA: TGTGCCAGCAGTTTAAGCGGGACAGGGGGCTGGGGGCAGTACTTC. As protein: CASSLSGTGGWGQYF.